The rows below give T cell receptor beta chains drawn from one sample of a study of technical replicates of blood from a few donors. TCRdb keeps only in-frame clones here, not all; method: immunoSEQ multiplex PCR. The sample lists tens of thousands of clones, over 85% occurring once. Sequencing was performed on PBMCs. The receptors were sampled from a human donor in good health. Some clones in this sample may be carry-over from other donors' samples. CDR3s include the opening cysteine and the closing phenylalanine or tryptophan. A D gene is named only where the DNA matches it firmly. Not all rows give a size; the values are once, few, many and, for expanded clones, a class.

v_gene	abundance	d_gene	j_gene	CDR3aa	CDR3nt
TRBV4-2	.	TRBD1	TRBJ1-2	CASSLTDRGGYGYTF	TGTGCCAGCAGCTTAACGGACAGGGGTGGCTATGGCTACACCTTC
TRBV29-1	once	.	TRBJ2-5	CSVGAGDITHLETQYF	TGCAGCGTTGGCGCAGGGGACATTACCCACCTTGAGACCCAGTACTTC
TRBV29-1	.	.	TRBJ2-1	CSVGGREPTYNEQFF	TGCAGCGTTGGGGGGCGGGAGCCAACCTACAATGAGCAGTTCTTC
TRBV7-2	.	TRBD2	TRBJ2-3	CASSSRRGVTDTQYF	TGTGCCAGCAGCTCCAGGCGGGGGGTCACAGATACGCAGTATTTT
TRBV6-1	.	.	TRBJ2-5	CASSESGRLDQETQYF	TGTGCCAGCAGTGAAAGTGGCAGACTAGACCAAGAGACCCAGTACTTC
TRBV5-4	.	TRBD2	TRBJ2-1	CASSPGLAGFNEQFF	TGTGCCAGCAGCCCCGGGCTAGCGGGCTTCAATGAGCAGTTCTTC
TRBV30	.	.	TRBJ1-6	CAWSGGGNSPLHF	TGTGCCTGGAGTGGGGGCGGAAACTCACCCCTCCACTTT
TRBV4-1	once	TRBD2	TRBJ2-1	CASSQISGDYNEQFF	TGCGCCAGCAGCCAAATTAGCGGGGACTACAATGAGCAGTTCTTC
TRBV5-1	.	TRBD1	TRBJ2-7	CASSPRDSYEQYF	TGCGCCAGCAGCCCCCGGGACAGCTACGAGCAGTACTTC
TRBV21-1	.	.	TRBJ2-5	CASSEGRLQETQYF	TGTGCCAGCAGCGAGGGTCGGCTCCAAGAGACCCAGTACTTC
TRBV30	.	.	TRBJ1-5	CAWSARGGNRNQPQHF	TGTGCCTGGAGTGCGAGGGGAGGGAATCGCAATCAGCCCCAGCATTTT
TRBV19	.	TRBD2	TRBJ2-2	CASSSPPTGLAKGELFF	TGTGCCAGTAGTTCCCCACCCACCGGACTAGCGAAAGGGGAGCTGTTTTTT
TRBV5-4	.	.	TRBJ2-7	CASSLVAADEQYF	TGTGCCAGCAGCTTGGTGGCGGCGGACGAGCAGTACTTC
TRBV27	.	TRBD1	TRBJ1-4	CASRPTGVANEKLFF	TGTGCCAGCCGCCCAACAGGGGTGGCTAATGAAAAACTGTTTTTT
TRBV6-6	.	TRBD1	TRBJ1-2	CASSFRDRVGGYTF	TGTGCCAGCAGTTTCCGGGACAGGGTCGGGGGCTACACCTTC
TRBV6-4	.	.	TRBJ2-2	CASSPEWNTGELFF	TGTGCCAGCAGCCCTGAGTGGAACACCGGGGAGCTGTTTTTT
TRBV7-2	.	TRBD2	TRBJ2-5	CASTWTSGQETQYF	TGTGCCAGCACCTGGACTAGCGGCCAAGAGACCCAGTACTTC
TRBV28	.	TRBD2	TRBJ2-7	CASGGVSGEQYF	TGTGCCAGCGGGGGGGTTAGTGGCGAGCAGTACTTC
TRBV4-3	.	.	TRBJ1-1	CASSPRGKNTEAFF	TGCGCCAGCAGCCCCAGGGGTAAAAACACTGAAGCTTTCTTT
TRBV7-9	.	TRBD1	TRBJ1-2	CASSQGTGLYGYTF	TGTGCCAGCAGCCAAGGGACAGGGTTATATGGCTACACCTTC
TRBV19	.	.	TRBJ2-4	CASSDRPGKNIQYF	TGTGCCAGTAGCGACAGGCCTGGCAAAAACATTCAGTACTTC
TRBV4-3	.	TRBD2	TRBJ2-1	CASSQEELAVHEQFF	TGCGCCAGCAGCCAAGAGGAACTAGCGGTCCATGAGCAGTTCTTC
TRBV6-7	.	TRBD2	TRBJ2-7	CASPAERESRNEQYF	TGTGCCAGCCCGGCGGAGCGGGAGAGTAGAAACGAGCAGTACTTC
TRBV19	.	.	TRBJ2-7	CASTDRTSSYEQYF	TGTGCCAGTACCGACAGAACGAGCTCCTACGAGCAGTACTTC
TRBV9	.	.	TRBJ2-3	CASSVEGQGDTQYF	TGTGCCAGCAGCGTAGAGGGGCAGGGGGATACGCAGTATTTT
TRBV6-5	.	.	TRBJ1-3	CASSLQGVSGNTIYF	TGTGCCAGCAGCCTTCAGGGCGTCTCTGGAAACACCATATATTTT
TRBV4-3	.	.	TRBJ1-5	CASSQGGNQPQHF	TGCGCCAGCAGCCAGGGAGGCAATCAGCCCCAGCATTTT
TRBV7-2	.	TRBD1	TRBJ1-1	CASSLHIRTGGGNTEAFF	TGTGCCAGCAGCCTACATATAAGGACAGGGGGCGGGAACACTGAAGCTTTCTTT
TRBV7-3	.	TRBD2	TRBJ2-5	CASSLTGTSGLGETQYF	TGTGCCAGCAGCTTAACGGGGACTAGCGGGCTCGGGGAGACCCAGTACTTC
TRBV6-5	.	TRBD2	TRBJ2-1	CASSYIQRESHNEQFF	TGTGCCAGCAGTTACATCCAGCGGGAGAGCCACAATGAGCAGTTCTTC
TRBV5-4	few	.	TRBJ1-4	CASSLAGQGARNEKLFF	TGTGCCAGCAGCTTGGCCGGTCAAGGGGCGCGAAATGAAAAACTGTTTTTT
TRBV7-9	.	TRBD1	TRBJ2-1	CASSTPGQLDEQFF	TGTGCCAGCAGCACACCGGGACAGTTGGATGAGCAGTTCTTC
TRBV6-6	.	TRBD2	TRBJ2-1	CASLPGTSRSEQFF	TGTGCCAGCCTCCCGGGGACTAGCCGGTCCGAGCAGTTCTTC
TRBV27	.	TRBD1	TRBJ2-7	CASSPGTGLGEQYF	TGTGCCAGCAGCCCCGGGACAGGGCTCGGGGAGCAGTACTTC
TRBV5-1	.	TRBD1	TRBJ2-2	CASSPVTGATGELFF	TGCGCCAGCAGCCCGGTGACAGGGGCCACCGGGGAGCTGTTTTTT
TRBV7-5	.	.	TRBJ2-2	CVRSFTGYTGELFF	TGTGTCAGAAGCTTTACGGGTTACACCGGGGAGCTGTTTTTT
TRBV6-1	.	TRBD1	TRBJ1-2	CASSPNPGGNYGYTF	TGTGCCAGCAGTCCAAACCCAGGGGGCAACTATGGCTACACCTTC
TRBV7-2	.	.	TRBJ1-2	CASSFGGVDGYTF	TGTGCCAGCAGCTTTGGAGGGGTTGATGGCTACACCTTC
TRBV4-2	.	.	TRBJ1-1	CASSHPRNTEAFF	TGTGCCAGCAGCCACCCCCGGAACACTGAAGCTTTCTTT
TRBV5-4	.	.	TRBJ2-7	CASSAQTGYEQYF	TGTGCCAGCAGCGCACAGACAGGCTACGAGCAGTACTTC
TRBV18	.	.	TRBJ1-1	CASSSLARVGTEAFF	TGTGCCAGCTCCTCCCTTGCCAGGGTGGGCACTGAAGCTTTCTTT